This T cell receptor beta chain was sequenced during a study of beta chain features in type 1 diabetes. Expressed TCRB transcripts were sequenced because the isolated RNA had all been reverse transcribed beforehand. Sequenced by immunoSEQ multiplex PCR; TCRdb stores in-frame clones only, minus some. The sample holds 300,000 to 400,000 clones, roughly 8% seen once. Concerning this clone itself: The antigen is undetermined.

The study's findings and limits: Whether TCRB rearrangement is influenced by HLA type went unresolved here.

This receptor was identified in a young woman in good health. The sequenced sample consisted of central memory CD4+ T cells from blood.

CDR3 DNA: TGTGCCAGCCAGGGGGGGAGTAGCAATCAGCCCCAGCATTTT. Translating it yields CASQGGSSNQPQHF. J is TRBJ1-5 and V is TRBV7-8, with 7 positions matching TRBD1. The trim removed 8 bases at V and 0 bases at J, leaving 4 bases unmatched. Per the germline V gene, CDR1 is SGHVS and CDR2 is FQNEAQ. CDR3 length: 14 residues.